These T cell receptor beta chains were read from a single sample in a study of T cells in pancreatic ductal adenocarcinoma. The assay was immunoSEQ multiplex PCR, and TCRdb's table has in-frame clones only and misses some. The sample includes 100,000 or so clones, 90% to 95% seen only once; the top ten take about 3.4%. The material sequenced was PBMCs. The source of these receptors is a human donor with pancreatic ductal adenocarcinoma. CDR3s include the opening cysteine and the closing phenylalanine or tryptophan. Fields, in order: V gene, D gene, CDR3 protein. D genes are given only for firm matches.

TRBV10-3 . CATKSRTANTEAFF
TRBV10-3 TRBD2 CAISERVGGSQIVEQFF
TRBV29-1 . CSVEEGFGKTQYF
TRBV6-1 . CASTAGDYSNQPQHF
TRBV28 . CASSLVAPLGASDTQYF
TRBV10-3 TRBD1 CAISEFPLGQGGTEAFF
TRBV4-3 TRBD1 CASSQEAYRGPNEKLFF
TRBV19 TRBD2 CASSMRGLAGAHPIEQYF
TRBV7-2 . CASSSFSRSDTQYF
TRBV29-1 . CNTEQGPNQPQHF
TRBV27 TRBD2 CASKQDGTRGYEQYF
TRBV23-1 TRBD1 CASSQWWDRGLHRINIQYF
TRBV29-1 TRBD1 CSVEEGTAVTDTQYF
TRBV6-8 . CASSYPWANVLTF
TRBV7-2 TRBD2 CASSPGLAGELFF
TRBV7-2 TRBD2 CASSFAAGSEQYF
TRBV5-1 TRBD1 CASKDRGNAGELFF
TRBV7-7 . CASSPHVSGANVLTF
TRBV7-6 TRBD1 CASSGLGQSEAFF
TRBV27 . CASSPRKGETQYF
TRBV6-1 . CASSARGRYYGYTF
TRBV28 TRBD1 CASSPGTASSYEQYF
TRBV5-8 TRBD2 CASRSAPGLATYEQYF
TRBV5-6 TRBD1 CASSLGWDRAYTQYF
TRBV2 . CASSVASVSYEQYF
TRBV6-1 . CASSEVRQILNYGYTF
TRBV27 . CASRFSGQGQYSNQPQHF
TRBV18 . CASSPTDISYEQYF
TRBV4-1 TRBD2 CASSQLDPPLRGDLLAKNIQYF
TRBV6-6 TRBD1 CASTQGVGEQYF
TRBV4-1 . CASSQGQGMNTEAFF
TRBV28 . CASSLGTLNTGELFF
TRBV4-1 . CASSLRGSEKLFF
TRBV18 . CASSKMEGADEQYF
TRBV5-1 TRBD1 CASSLQPGTGTAEQYF